Following are 8 T cell receptor beta chains from one sample sequenced in a study of CD8+ T cells in alopecia areata. The sequencing template was cDNA reverse transcribed from extracted RNA. Profiled with immunoSEQ multiplex PCR; TCRdb holds only in-frame clones, not every one. The sample includes 75,000 to 100,000 clones, 41% of them seen just once. The sample consisted of CD4+ T cells sorted from blood. The receptor source for this set is a human donor with alopecia areata.

The rearrangement links TRBV5-1 to TRBJ1-5; 8 nucleotides agree with TRBD1. This CDR3 has 17 amino acids. Germline-derived CDR1 and CDR2 are SGHRS and YFSETQ. J gave up 6 bases and V 4 bases, and 15 bases lay outside the gene matches. DNA of the CDR3: TGCGCCAGCAGCGGTCCCAGCGACAGGGGCGGGGGTCAGCCCCAGCATTTT. It specifies CASSGPSDRGGGQPQHF. Full variable domain (remainder filled in from reference TRBV5-1 and TRBJ1-5): KAGVTQTPRYLIKTRGQQVTLSCSPISGHRSVSWYQQTPGQGLQFLFEYFSETQRNKGNFPGRFSGRQFSNSRSEMNVSTLELGDSALYLCASSGPSDRGGGQPQHFGDGTRLSIL.

This clone counts as medium-sized (0.01 to 0.1%). The V call is TRBV28, the J call TRBJ2-5, with D perhaps given as TRBD1 or TRBD2 (5 bases each). The ends were cut back, 8 bases at V and 7 bases at J, with 17 bases in the middle. The CDR3 is 13 amino acids. Germline CDR1 is MDHEN and CDR2 is SYDVKM. This chain's CDR3 is CASSGTTAGTQYF. As DNA, the CDR3 is TGTGCCAGCTCCGGGACCACCGCTGGGACCCAGTACTTC.

Relative to its sample, this clone is medium-sized. The chain uses TRBV7-9 and TRBJ1-1, with 8 bases that match TRBD1. V lost 6 bases, J lost 0 bases, and 3 bases stayed unmatched. Germline assignment: CDR1 SEHNR and CDR2 FQNEAQ (reference sequence). CDR3 length equals 14 residues. The CDR3, as DNA: TGTGCCAGCAGAACGGACAGGGTGAACACTGAAGCTTTCTTT. This encodes CASRTDRVNTEAFF.

The V gene is TRBV7-2, the J gene TRBJ2-7; 11 nucleotides align to TRBD2. The ends lost 2 bases at V and 0 bases at J; junction bases unmatched: 6. The CDR3 length is 17 residues. The germline V gene has CDR1 SGHTA and CDR2 FQGNSA. The CDR3 DNA follows: TGTGCCAGCAGCTTACCGGCTAGCGGGGGGACCTCCTACGAGCAGTACTTC. Residues: CASSLPASGGTSYEQYF.

V gene TRBV7-2 combines with J gene TRBJ2-3; D uncertain. Germline CDR1 SGHTA, CDR2 FQGNSA. There are 11 residues in the CDR3. V lost 4 bases and J 3 bases, leaving 2 bases between the germline ends. CDR3 DNA: TGTGCCAGCAGCTGGACAGATACGCAGTATTTT. It codes for CASSWTDTQYF.

This clone was detected only a few times. The V and J genes are TRBV30 and TRBJ1-5; D gene unclear. The CDR3 has 14 amino acids. The germline gives CDR1 GTSNPN, CDR2 SVGIG (reference sequence). With 0 bases removed from V and 2 bases from J, the gap between germline ends came to 8 bases. CDR3 sequence reads: CAWSVTRGNQPQHF. In nucleotides, the CDR3 is TGTGCCTGGAGTGTGACACGGGGCAATCAGCCCCAGCATTTT.

The sample holds one count of this clone. The chain carries TRBV5-1 and TRBJ1-2; TRBD1 matches 7 bases. Germline CDR1 and CDR2: SGHRS and YFSETQ. This CDR3 has 14 amino acids. V trimming: 4 bases; J trimming: 0 bases; junction bases outside the gene matches: 3. The CDR3 DNA sequence: TGCGCCAGCAGCCCGGGACAGACTAACTATGGCTACACCTTC. Protein: CASSPGQTNYGYTF.

This clone was observed a few times. In nucleotides, the CDR3 is TGTGCCAGCAGCGTAGGAGCCACGTGGAGTATCGGTGAAAAACTGTTTTTT. This encodes CASSVGATWSIGEKLFF. The V call is TRBV9, the J call TRBJ1-4; unclear D gene. Germline values: CDR1 SGDLS, CDR2 YYNGEE. This CDR3 has 17 amino acids. With 0 bases removed from V and 7 bases from J, the gap between germline ends came to 19 bases.